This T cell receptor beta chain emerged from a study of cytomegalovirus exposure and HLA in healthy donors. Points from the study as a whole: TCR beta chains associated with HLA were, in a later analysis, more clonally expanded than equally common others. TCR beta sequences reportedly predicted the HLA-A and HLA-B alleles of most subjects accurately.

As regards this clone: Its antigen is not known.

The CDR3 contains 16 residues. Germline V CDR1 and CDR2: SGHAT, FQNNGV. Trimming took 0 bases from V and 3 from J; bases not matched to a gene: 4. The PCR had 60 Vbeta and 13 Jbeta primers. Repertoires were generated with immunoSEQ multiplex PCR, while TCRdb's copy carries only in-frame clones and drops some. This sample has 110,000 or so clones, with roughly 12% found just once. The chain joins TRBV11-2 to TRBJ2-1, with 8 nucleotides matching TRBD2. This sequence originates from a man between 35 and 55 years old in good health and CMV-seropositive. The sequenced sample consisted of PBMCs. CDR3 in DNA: TGTGCCAGCAGCTTAGAGGGCAGCGGGGGCTACAATGAGCAGTTCTTC. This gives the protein CASSLEGSGGYNEQFF.